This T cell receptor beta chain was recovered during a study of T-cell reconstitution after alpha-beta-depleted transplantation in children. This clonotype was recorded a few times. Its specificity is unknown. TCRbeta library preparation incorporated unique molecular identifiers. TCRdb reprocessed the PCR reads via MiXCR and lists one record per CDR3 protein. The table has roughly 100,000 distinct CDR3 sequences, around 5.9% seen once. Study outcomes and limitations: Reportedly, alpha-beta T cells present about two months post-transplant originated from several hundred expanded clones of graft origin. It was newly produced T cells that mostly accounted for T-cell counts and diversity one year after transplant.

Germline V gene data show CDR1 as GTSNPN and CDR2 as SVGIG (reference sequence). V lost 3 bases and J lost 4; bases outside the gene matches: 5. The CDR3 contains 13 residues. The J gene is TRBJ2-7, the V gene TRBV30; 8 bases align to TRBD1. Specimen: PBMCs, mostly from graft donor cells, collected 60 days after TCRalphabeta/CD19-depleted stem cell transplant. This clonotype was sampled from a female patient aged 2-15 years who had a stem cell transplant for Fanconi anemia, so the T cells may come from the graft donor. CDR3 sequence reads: CAWRLGQAYEQYF. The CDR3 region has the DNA TGTGCCTGGAGGCTGGGACAGGCTTACGAGCAGTACTTC.